These 7 T cell receptor beta chains were all obtained from the same sample, sequenced in a study of PD-1 blockade in classical Hodgkin lymphoma. Libraries were prepared by immunoSEQ multiplex PCR; TCRdb keeps only in-frame clonotypes and omits some of them. The sample has about 66,000 clones, 71% seen once. In every patient, relapse followed autologous stem cell transplantation, while exposure to brentuximab vedotin differed. Sequencing used peripheral blood mononuclear cells (PBMCs), obtained before the second cycle of nivolumab. The receptor set was obtained from a human donor with classical Hodgkin lymphoma.

The chain couples TRBV11-2 to TRBJ1-3, with TRBD1 matching over 11 bases. The J segment lost 0 bases and the V segment lost 3 bases, leaving 4 bases of the junction unmatched. The CDR3 contains 17 residues. Germline values: CDR1 SGHAT, CDR2 FQNNGV. The chain's CDR3 is CASSLAGTGGSGNTIYF. Written as DNA, the CDR3 is TGTGCCAGCAGCTTGGCCGGGACAGGGGGCTCTGGAAACACCATATATTTT.

This clone has just a few counts. V gene TRBV5-1 combines with J gene TRBJ2-7, with TRBD1 identical over 10 bases. The CDR3 loop spans 15 amino acids. After removal of 1 base from V and 5 bases from J, the junction contained 6 bases not matched to a gene. CDR1 is SGHRS, CDR2 YFSETQ, per germline. The CDR3 sequence: CASSLQGQGINEQYF. Here the CDR3 DNA reads TGCGCCAGCAGCTTGCAGGGACAGGGGATAAACGAGCAGTACTTC. Full variable domain (rest looked up from reference TRBV5-1 and TRBJ2-7): KAGVTQTPRYLIKTRGQQVTLSCSPISGHRSVSWYQQTPGQGLQFLFEYFSETQRNKGNFPGRFSGRQFSNSRSEMNVSTLELGDSALYLCASSLQGQGINEQYFGPGTRLTVT.

This clone was seen once. The identical CDR3 is also encoded by other nucleotide sequences in the sample. V usage is TRBV19 and J usage is TRBJ2-3; D not resolved. The CDR3 covers 12 residues. Trimming cost V 8 bases and J 1 base, with 7 bases left between them. Germline V gene lookup returns CDR1 LNHDA and CDR2 SQIVND (reference sequence). CDR3 residues: CASGSGTDTQYF. The CDR3 DNA is TGTGCCAGTGGATCCGGCACAGATACGCAGTATTTT.

This clone was seen only once. The chain links TRBV2 to TRBJ1-1; 8 bases fit TRBD1. The CDR3 has 13 residues. Trimming removed 8 bases from V and 1 base from J; junction bases left unmatched: 3. Germline V gene data show CDR1 as SNHLY and CDR2 as FYNNEI. CDR3 amino acids: CASGGQENTEAFF. CDR3 nucleotides: TGTGCCAGCGGGGGACAGGAGAACACTGAAGCTTTCTTT.

The chain carries TRBV2 and TRBJ2-1, with TRBD1 as a possible D gene (5 bases). The CDR3 contains 15 residues. Per the germline V gene, CDR1 is SNHLY and CDR2 is FYNNEI. The V end was cut by 0 bases, the J end by 4 bases, with 10 bases between. CDR3 sequence (DNA): TGTGCCAGCAGTGAAGCGAAGACAGTTTACAATGAGCAGTTCTTC. Encoded protein: CASSEAKTVYNEQFF. The complete variable domain, with remaining parts taken from reference TRBV2 and TRBJ2-1, reads EPEVTQTPSHQVTQMGQEVILRCVPISNHLYFYWYRQILGQKVEFLVSFYNNEISEKSEIFDDQFSVERPDGSNFTLKIRSTKLEDSAMYFCASSEAKTVYNEQFFGPGTRLTVL.

This clone was seen just once. CDR3 DNA: TGTGCCAGCAGTTTCCCCGACGGGAGGAATGAGCAGTTCTTC. Its protein is CASSFPDGRNEQFF. This chain joins TRBV6-6 and TRBJ2-1, with 7 positions matching TRBD2. Looked up from germline, CDR1 is MNHNY and CDR2 is SVGAGI (reference sequence). CDR3 length: 14 residues. The V and J ends lost 4 bases and 7 bases, in that order; junction bases with no gene match: 7.

The chain is built from TRBV6-6 and TRBJ2-3; unclear D gene. The V end lost 7 bases, the J end lost 0 bases, and 14 bases lay between the germline ends. The CDR3 consists of 15 residues. The germline V gene encodes CDR1 MNHNY and CDR2 SVGAGI (reference sequence). CDR3 loop: CASTSDGPSTDTQYF. CDR3 in DNA: TGTGCCAGCACCTCGGACGGGCCTAGCACAGATACGCAGTATTTT.